This paragraph covers one TCR beta chain sequence. What it binds is unknown. It was RNA transcripts that yielded the amplified TCR beta CDR3 regions. TCR CDR3 underwent first-round RT-PCR with the HTBI primer set. TCRdb re-derived calls from the multiplex PCR reads in MiXCR, one entry per CDR3 protein. The sample records around 240,000 distinct CDR3 sequences, approximately 14% being singletons. Patients were aged 18 to 65, had disease duration under 2 months, and had newly diagnosed hyperthyroidism. This record belongs to a study of T cells in Graves' hyperthyroidism and ophthalmopathy. Study overall: Peripheral blood specimens were obtained at initial diagnosis, prior to any treatment.

Regarding the study as a whole: Most clonotypes expanded in thyroid above 0.001 were likewise present in blood.

The CDR3 contains 17 residues. Germline trimming cut 2 bases from V and 0 bases from J; bases unmatched to any gene: 13. Germline V gene sequence: CDR1 SQVTM, CDR2 ANQGSEA. The TCR originated in a woman in her thirties or forties with Graves' hyperthyroidism that later progressed to Graves' ophthalmopathy. The V call is TRBV29-1, the J call TRBJ2-7, with 7 bases lining up with TRBD2. Material: blood. The chain's CDR3 is CSVEFRGGGSLSYEQYF. The CDR3 DNA is TGCAGCGTTGAATTTCGTGGGGGAGGGAGCCTCTCCTACGAGCAGTACTTC.